The 30 T cell receptor beta chains below were found in one sample sequenced in a study of blood T cell repertoires in COVID-19. Assay used: immunoSEQ multiplex PCR; TCRdb lists only in-frame clones, some missing. Here the sample spans 30,000 to 40,000 clones, over 60% being singletons. Material: peripheral blood. These receptors came from a human donor in a cohort sampled during active COVID-19.

The V call is TRBV9, the J call TRBJ1-3; perhaps TRBD1 as D (6 bases). The CDR3 totals 15 residues. The germline gives CDR1 SGDLS, CDR2 YYNGEE. V lost 0 bases and J lost 4, with 11 bases in between. The DNA for the CDR3 is TGTGCCAGCAGCGTAGCAGCGGGGGCCGGAAACACCATATATTTT. Protein: CASSVAAGAGNTIYF.

On this clone: In the same sample, other DNA sequences code for this CDR3. The chain has TRBV4-2 and TRBJ2-4, with a possible D match to TRBD1 (6 bases). The CDR3 covers 17 residues. Germline CDR1 reads LGHNA; CDR2 reads YNFKEQ. V lost 0 bases, J lost 0 bases, and 12 bases lay in between. This CDR3 is CASSQDPQGIAKNIQYF. The CDR3 bases are TGTGCCAGCAGCCAAGATCCCCAGGGGATAGCCAAAAACATTCAGTACTTC.

The chain links TRBV6-5 to TRBJ2-3; 9 bases match TRBD2. From germline, CDR1 is MNHEY and CDR2 SVGAGI. After removal of 6 bases from V and 11 bases from J, the junction contained 6 bases not matched to a gene. This CDR3 has 12 amino acids. CDR3 in amino acids: CASSQSSGGQYF. As DNA, the CDR3 is TGTGCCAGCAGCCAAAGTAGCGGGGGGCAGTATTTT.

V usage is TRBV4-3 and J usage is TRBJ1-1; 7 nucleotides line up with TRBD1. The CDR3 length is 17 residues. J gave up 5 bases and V 1 base, and 13 bases lay outside the gene matches. The germline CDR1 and CDR2 sequences are LGHNA and YSLEER. The CDR3 reads CASSQVPIQGPGTEAFF. The CDR3 DNA reads as TGCGCCAGCAGCCAAGTCCCTATACAGGGGCCGGGGACTGAAGCTTTCTTT.

The chain has TRBV5-4 and TRBJ2-3; D remains unclear. Germline V gene lookup returns CDR1 SGHNT and CDR2 YYREEE (reference sequence). The V and J ends lost 0 bases and 4 bases respectively, with 3 bases between them. CDR3 length: 12 residues. CDR3: CASSLAPDTQYF. The CDR3 bases are TGTGCCAGCAGCTTGGCTCCAGATACGCAGTATTTT.

The rearrangement joins TRBV27 to TRBJ1-2; 12 bases are a match to TRBD1. V was clipped by 3 bases and J by 8 bases; unmatched bases: 13. The germline V gene encodes CDR1 MNHEY and CDR2 SMNVEV (reference sequence). CDR3 length: 17 residues. The CDR3 sequence is CASSLRPPGQGAVGYTF. The CDR3 DNA reads as TGTGCCAGCAGTTTGCGACCCCCGGGACAGGGGGCGGTGGGCTACACCTTC.

The CDR3 is CASSQRTGSSTDTQYF. The CDR3 DNA follows: TGTGCCAGCAGCCAACGTACAGGGTCTAGCACAGATACGCAGTATTTT. This chain joins TRBV11-3 and TRBJ2-3, with D tentatively TRBD1 (6 bases). Germline CDR1 SGHNT, CDR2 YENEEA. The germline V and J ends were trimmed by 5 bases and 0 bases, with 15 bases remaining between them. The CDR3 consists of 16 residues.

The CDR3 here is CASSQGGPFDDSGNTIYF. As DNA, the CDR3 is TGCGCCAGCAGCCAAGGAGGCCCCTTCGACGACTCTGGAAACACCATATATTTT. J is TRBJ1-3 and V is TRBV4-1; D gene unclear. Germline CDR1 and CDR2: MGHRA and YSYEKL. V was clipped by 1 base and J by 0 bases, with 16 bases between them. This CDR3 comprises 18 residues.

The rearrangement uses TRBV27 and TRBJ2-7; maybe TRBD2 (5 bases). Trimming took off 5 bases at V and 2 bases at J, with 13 bases between the two ends. This CDR3 region has 14 residues. Germline V gene lookup returns CDR1 MNHEY and CDR2 SMNVEV (reference sequence). The CDR3 is CASSGLDPPYEQYF. For the CDR3, the DNA is TGTGCCAGCAGTGGACTCGATCCCCCCTACGAGCAGTACTTC.

The V gene is TRBV12-3 or TRBV12-4, the J gene TRBJ1-4; D unclear. Trimming stripped 8 bases from V and 7 bases from J, with 14 bases between. The CDR3 has 13 residues. The CDR3 spells CASGRRGLEKLFF. In DNA form, the CDR3 reads TGTGCCAGCGGCCGGCGAGGCCTTGAAAAACTGTTTTTT.

The chain employs TRBV2 and TRBJ1-1; the match to TRBD1 covers 8 bases. CDR1 is SNHLY and CDR2 is FYNNEI in the germline V gene. This CDR3 contains 16 residues. The ends lost 5 bases at V and 4 bases at J; junction bases unmatched: 12. In DNA form, the CDR3 reads TGTGCCAGCAGTTCGACATTTGGACAGGGTGGCACTGAAGCTTTCTTT. Its translation is CASSSTFGQGGTEAFF.

This chain joins TRBV5-1 and TRBJ1-2; no clear D gene. In germline, CDR1 is SGHRS, CDR2 YFSETQ. The CDR3 consists of 12 residues. The germline V and J ends were trimmed by 4 bases and 0 bases, with 4 bases remaining between them. The CDR3 region is CASSESNYGYTF. Here the CDR3 DNA reads TGCGCCAGCAGCGAGTCTAACTATGGCTACACCTTC.

This clone appeared once. V is TRBV6-5 and J is TRBJ2-7, with 9 bases matching TRBD2. This CDR3 is 14 amino acids long. The germline V gene has CDR1 MNHEY and CDR2 SVGAGI. V was clipped by 7 bases and J by 3 bases; unmatched bases: 7. CDR3 coding DNA: TGTGCCAGCACCCTGGGTAGCGGGAGCTACGAGCAGTACTTC. This encodes CASTLGSGSYEQYF.

The chain joins TRBV19 to TRBJ2-5; 11 bases align to TRBD2. Per the germline V gene, CDR1 is LNHDA and CDR2 is SQIVND (reference sequence). The CDR3 extends over 15 amino acids. V gave up 9 bases and J gave up 4 bases; unmatched junction bases: 10. In DNA form, the CDR3 reads TGTGCCAGAGACACCCTGACTAGCGGGGCAGAGACCCAGTACTTC. This sequence encodes CARDTLTSGAETQYF.

V gene TRBV5-1 combines with J gene TRBJ2-1, with a weak D call TRBD2 (5 bases). The V end lost 0 bases, the J end lost 7 bases, and 17 bases lay between the germline ends. From germline, CDR1 is SGHRS and CDR2 YFSETQ. This CDR3 is built from 16 residues. Written as DNA, the CDR3 is TGCGCCAGCAGCTTGGTGGGCGGGCCCTCTATGAATGAGCAGTTCTTC. Protein product: CASSLVGGPSMNEQFF.

The rearrangement uses TRBV2 and TRBJ2-4; 8 bases are a match to TRBD1. Trimming cost V 11 bases and J 0 bases; bases outside gene matches: 6. Germline V gene data show CDR1 as SNHLY and CDR2 as FYNNEI. This CDR3 has 14 residues. The CDR3 spells CASRQGLAKNIQYF. CDR3 sequence (DNA): TGTGCCTCCCGACAGGGGTTAGCCAAAAACATTCAGTACTTC.

This chain joins TRBV28 and TRBJ2-7; D may be TRBD1 (6 bases). Trimming stripped 3 bases from V and 3 bases from J, with 12 bases between. This CDR3 has 14 amino acids. The germline V gene has CDR1 MDHEN and CDR2 SYDVKM. The CDR3 loop is CASSFHRAHYEQYF. Written as DNA, the CDR3 is TGTGCCAGCAGTTTCCACAGGGCGCACTACGAGCAGTACTTC.

This sequence joins TRBV18 and TRBJ1-1, with TRBD1 identical over 11 bases. CDR1 is KGHSH and CDR2 is LQKENI in the germline V gene. V shed 8 bases, J shed 1 base, and the junction held 9 bases outside the gene matches. This CDR3 contains 16 residues. The DNA for the CDR3 is TGTGCCAGCCTGTCCGGGACAGGGGGTAGGAACACTGAAGCTTTCTTT. It codes for CASLSGTGGRNTEAFF.

V is TRBV5-1 and J is TRBJ1-3, with D perhaps TRBD1 (6 bases). V lost 0 bases to trimming and J lost 0 bases, with 10 bases between them. This CDR3 spans 16 amino acids. Germline values: CDR1 SGHRS, CDR2 YFSETQ. The CDR3 spells CASSLDRVDSGNTIYF. CDR3 DNA sequence: TGCGCCAGCAGCTTGGACAGGGTTGACTCTGGAAACACCATATATTTT.

The rearrangement links TRBV7-2 to TRBJ2-3; TRBD1 matches 8 bases. V shed 5 bases, J shed 1 base, and the junction held 8 bases outside the gene matches. The CDR3 contains 16 residues. Germline CDR1 reads SGHTA; CDR2 reads FQGNSA. Here the CDR3 DNA reads TGTGCCAGCAGCCCCCGGACAGGGATTGGCACAGATACGCAGTATTTT. It is translated as CASSPRTGIGTDTQYF.

This clone was detected once. The chain is built from TRBV6-5 and TRBJ1-4; TRBD1 agrees at 10 bases. After removal of 6 bases from V and 6 bases from J, the junction contained 7 bases not matched to a gene. This CDR3 region has 15 residues. Germline V gene lookup returns CDR1 MNHEY and CDR2 SVGAGI. The CDR3 DNA reads as TGTGCCAGCAGATCGACAGGGGGCAAGGATGAAAAACTGTTTTTT. The encoded protein is CASRSTGGKDEKLFF.

This clone showed up just once. The rearrangement uses TRBV5-4 and TRBJ2-5; 7 bases fit TRBD2. CDR1 is SGHNT, CDR2 YYREEE, per germline (reference sequence). V shed 4 bases, J shed 3 bases, and the junction held 6 bases outside the gene matches. This CDR3 region has 14 residues. Written as DNA, the CDR3 is TGTGCCAGCAGCCTATCCGGGGGGAAAGAGACCCAGTACTTC. Its protein is CASSLSGGKETQYF.

This chain connects TRBV30 to TRBJ2-6; 8 positions agree with TRBD1. The CDR3 is made up of 17 amino acids. V shed 0 bases and J 4 bases; nucleotides not matched to a gene: 8. The germline gives CDR1 GTSNPN, CDR2 SVGIG (reference sequence). This CDR3 reads CAWSVGQGARGANVLTF. In DNA, the CDR3 is TGTGCCTGGAGTGTAGGGCAGGGGGCCAGGGGGGCCAACGTCCTGACTTTC.

This chain connects TRBV7-8 to TRBJ2-3, with D perhaps TRBD1 (6 bases). The CDR3 runs to 15 residues. V lost 5 bases and J 2 bases, leaving 14 bases between the germline ends. Germline V gene lookup returns CDR1 SGHVS and CDR2 FQNEAQ. The CDR3 loop is CASSKRQASTDTQYF. The CDR3 nucleotides read TGTGCCAGCAGCAAGAGACAGGCGTCCACAGATACGCAGTATTTT. The complete variable domain, with remaining parts taken from reference TRBV7-8 and TRBJ2-3, reads GAGVSQSPRYKVAKRGQDVALRCDPISGHVSLFWYQQALGQGPEFLTYFQNEAQLDKSGLPSDRFFAERPEGSVSTLKIQRTQQEDSAVYLCASSKRQASTDTQYFGPGTRLTVL.

This chain links TRBV6-5 with TRBJ1-1; D is uncertain. CDR1 and CDR2 (germline): MNHEY, SVGAGI. This CDR3 contains 14 residues. V was clipped by 2 bases and J by 1 base, with 8 bases between them. The CDR3 nucleotides read TGTGCCAGCAGTTACAACCACAGGAACACTGAAGCTTTCTTT. Translated, it gives CASSYNHRNTEAFF.

The chain carries TRBV3-1 (or the pseudogene TRBV3-2) and TRBJ1-6; D is perhaps TRBD1 (6 bases). With 3 bases removed from V and 10 bases from J, the gap between germline ends came to 10 bases. Germline values: CDR1 LGHDT, CDR2 YNNKEL (reference sequence). The CDR3 has 13 amino acids. For the CDR3, the DNA is TGTGCCAGCAGCCAGGTACAGGGCTCACCCCTCCACTTT. It yields the protein CASSQVQGSPLHF.

The table lists this clone with a count of one. CDR3: CASSLSALPIPYYEQYF. CDR3 DNA sequence: TGTGCCAGTAGTCTCTCCGCGCTGCCGATCCCCTACTACGAGCAGTACTTC. The chain carries TRBV19 and TRBJ2-7, with unresolved D. Germline assignment: CDR1 LNHDA and CDR2 SQIVND (reference sequence). Trimming cost V 5 bases and J 3 bases, with 23 bases left between them. The CDR3 loop spans 17 amino acids.

This chain uses TRBV2 with TRBJ1-5; TRBD1 might be the D (5 bases). The CDR3 extends over 14 amino acids. V was trimmed by 7 bases and J by 7 bases, leaving 17 bases between them. Germline V lookup: CDR1 SNHLY, CDR2 FYNNEI. The CDR3 here is CASTVGITGQPQHF. The CDR3 DNA sequence: TGTGCCAGCACCGTAGGGATCACAGGCCAGCCCCAGCATTTT.

This clone is a singleton in its sample. The CDR3 reads CASRVAGATNEQFF. DNA for the CDR3: TGTGCCAGCAGAGTAGCGGGAGCGACCAATGAGCAGTTCTTC. The genes are TRBV28 and TRBJ2-1; 9 bases are shared with TRBD2. Trimming took 6 bases from V and 6 from J; bases not matched to a gene: 6. Germline V lookup: CDR1 MDHEN, CDR2 SYDVKM. The CDR3 has 14 amino acids.

This clone occurred a few times. The J gene is TRBJ1-5, the V gene TRBV6-4, with D possibly TRBD1 on 6 matching bases. Germline CDR1 reads MRHNA; CDR2 reads SNTAGT. Trimming took off 4 bases at V and 3 bases at J, with 13 bases between the two ends. The CDR3 is 15 residues long. The CDR3 DNA follows: TGTGCCAGCAGTGCCAGACAGGCTTCCAATCAGCCCCAGCATTTT. Translating it yields CASSARQASNQPQHF.